These 19 T cell receptor beta chains came from one sample sequenced in a study of human T cells and chemical hapten exposure. TCRdb analysed the RACE reads with MiXCR anew, one entry per CDR3 protein. The data hold 250,000 or so distinct CDR3 sequences, with roughly 8% observed a single time. This sample's time point: pre-sensitization, week 0. Noted treatment: therapeutic diphenylcyclopropenone sensitization with weekly scalp DPC. The specimen was whole blood, collected in connection with sensitization to the hapten diphenylcyclopropenone (DPC). All receptors come from a man aged 18 to 30 with alopecia areata. Some clones in this sample may be carry-over from other donors' samples.

This clonotype has ten or more counts. The V call is TRBV20-1, the J call TRBJ1-5; 7 nucleotides match TRBD1. V was pared by 8 bases and J by 7 bases, with 8 bases of the junction left unmatched. Germline V gives CDR1 DFQATT, CDR2 SNEGSKA (reference sequence). The CDR3 has 12 residues. The chain's CDR3 is CSFGQEPQPQHF. Written as DNA, the CDR3 is TGCAGTTTTGGACAGGAACCGCAGCCCCAGCATTTT.

In this sample, this clonotype turned up a few times. The rearrangement joins TRBV15 to TRBJ1-1; D gene ambiguous. Trimming shortened V by 5 bases and J by 4 bases, and 8 bases separated the two germline ends. CDR1 is LNHNV, CDR2 YYDKDF, per germline (reference sequence). The CDR3 loop spans 12 amino acids. The CDR3 is CATSVSPTEAFF. CDR3 DNA sequence: TGTGCCACCAGCGTCTCTCCCACTGAAGCTTTCTTT.

This clonotype was counted at least ten times. The rearrangement links TRBV4-1 to TRBJ2-7, with D tentatively TRBD1 or TRBD2 (5 bases each). There are 15 residues in the CDR3. The germline CDR1 and CDR2 sequences are MGHRA and YSYEKL. With 0 bases removed from V and 7 bases from J, the gap between germline ends came to 16 bases. In nucleotides, the CDR3 is TGCGCCAGCAGCCAAGACGGGGCCGTCCAGCGGGAGCAGTACTTC. Translating gives CASSQDGAVQREQYF.

The chain has TRBV29-1 and TRBJ2-5; possible D gene TRBD1, 5 bases. Between the trimmed V and J ends, which lost 4 bases and 0 bases, there was a span of 12 bases. This CDR3 region has 14 residues. From germline, CDR1 is SQVTM and CDR2 ANQGSEA. The CDR3 sequence is CSVGQGRHQETQYF. In DNA, the CDR3 is TGCAGCGTTGGGCAGGGAAGACACCAAGAGACCCAGTACTTC.

This clonotype appeared a few times. This chain connects TRBV7-9 to TRBJ1-6, with TRBD1 as a possible D gene (5 bases). The CDR3 loop spans 17 amino acids. CDR1 is SEHNR and CDR2 is FQNEAQ in the germline V gene (reference sequence). V dropped 1 base and J dropped 0 bases, with 10 bases sitting between them. DNA of the CDR3: TGTGCCAGCAGCTTAGGGGACCGAAGCTCCTATAATTCACCCCTCCACTTT. It is translated as CASSLGDRSSYNSPLHF.

This clonotype has more than one count but fewer than ten. This sequence joins TRBV5-1 and TRBJ1-4; a weak D match, TRBD1 (5 bases). The V end was cut by 4 bases, the J end by 0 bases, with 7 bases between. CDR1 is SGHRS and CDR2 is YFSETQ in the germline V gene. The CDR3 has 14 amino acids. As DNA, the CDR3 is TGCGCCAGCAGCGTGACAGCAACTAATGAAAAACTGTTTTTT. Its translation is CASSVTATNEKLFF.

For the CDR3, the DNA is TGTGCCAGCTCACCCGGGACTAGCGGGGGCTCAGCCTACGAGCAGTACTTC. This encodes CASSPGTSGGSAYEQYF. The chain combines TRBV18 with TRBJ2-7, with 14 positions matching TRBD2. The CDR3 length is 17 residues. Per germline, CDR1 KGHSH and CDR2 LQKENI. The junction had 6 bases not matched to a gene; V was cut back by 3 bases and J by 2 bases.

The chain uses TRBV29-1 and TRBJ1-4, with D possibly TRBD1 on 6 matching bases. This CDR3 spans 13 amino acids. The V and J ends lost 2 bases and 3 bases respectively, with 7 bases between them. Looked up from germline, CDR1 is SQVTM and CDR2 is ANQGSEA. CDR3 sequence: CSVERGANEKLFF. For the CDR3, the DNA is TGCAGCGTTGAAAGGGGGGCTAATGAAAAACTGTTTTTT.

This clonotype was observed a handful of times. This chain connects TRBV27 to TRBJ1-4; D uncertain. V lost 5 bases and J 1 base, leaving 5 bases between the germline ends. The CDR3 runs 13 residues. Germline V lookup: CDR1 MNHEY, CDR2 SMNVEV (reference sequence). The CDR3 DNA reads TGTGCCAGCAGTCGGCGAACTAATGAAAAACTGTTTTTT. Translation: CASSRRTNEKLFF.

This clonotype was detected many times. The chain links TRBV7-8 to TRBJ1-3, with D unresolved. V was shortened by 1 base and J by 0 bases, with 4 bases between the two germline ends. This CDR3 region has 14 residues. CDR1 is SGHVS, CDR2 FQNEAQ, per germline. The CDR3 DNA follows: TGTGCCAGCAGCTTAGACAACTCTGGAAACACCATATATTTT. Its translation is CASSLDNSGNTIYF.

The V and J genes are TRBV7-2 and TRBJ1-2; D unresolved. The CDR3 is made up of 15 amino acids. The V end was cut by 1 base, the J end by 1 base, with 10 bases between. Germline-derived CDR1 and CDR2 are SGHTA and FQGNSA. The CDR3 DNA follows: TGTGCCAGCAGCTTAGGCCCAGAGCTTAACTATGGCTACACCTTC. The encoded protein is CASSLGPELNYGYTF.

Only a few counts were recorded for this clonotype. This chain connects TRBV28 to TRBJ2-1, with TRBD2 matching 14 bases. The germline V gene has CDR1 MDHEN and CDR2 SYDVKM. CDR3 length: 20 amino acids. Trimming cost V 6 bases and J 6 bases; bases outside gene matches: 19. The CDR3 reads CASSYFGLAGGQFTPNEQFF. The CDR3, as DNA: TGTGCCAGCAGCTATTTCGGACTAGCGGGGGGCCAATTTACCCCCAATGAGCAGTTCTTC.

This clonotype was seen only a few times. This chain links TRBV6-2 or TRBV6-3 with TRBJ1-4; TRBD1 agrees at 7 bases. The CDR3 extends over 14 amino acids. J was trimmed by 7 bases and V by 5 bases; bases with no gene match: 7. Per the germline V gene, CDR1 is MNHEY and CDR2 is SVGEGT. The CDR3 sequence is CASSLRGRGEKLFF. The DNA for the CDR3 is TGTGCCAGCAGTCTGAGGGGGCGCGGTGAAAAACTGTTTTTT.

This clonotype was counted only a few times. This sequence joins TRBV4-1 and TRBJ1-1; D remains unclear. The V gene's germline CDR1 is MGHRA and CDR2 YSYEKL. The CDR3 runs to 14 residues. V gave up 2 bases and J gave up 8 bases, with 15 bases separating them. This CDR3 reads CASSQRWAVREAFF. The CDR3 DNA reads as TGCGCCAGCAGCCAACGATGGGCGGTGCGGGAAGCTTTCTTT.

The chain combines TRBV10-3 with TRBJ1-5; D remains ambiguous. The CDR3 consists of 14 residues. Looked up from germline, CDR1 is ENHRY and CDR2 is SYGVKD. Trimming removed 2 bases at V and 3 bases at J, with 8 bases between. The CDR3 region is CAISEGGLNQPQHF. The CDR3 DNA follows: TGTGCCATCAGTGAGGGCGGGCTCAATCAGCCCCAGCATTTT.

This clonotype was counted a few times. The J gene is TRBJ2-5, the V gene TRBV7-2; tentative D call: TRBD1 (7 bases). The CDR3 covers 15 residues. V lost 6 bases and J 2 bases, leaving 16 bases between the germline ends. Germline CDR1 reads SGHTA; CDR2 reads FQGNSA. CDR3 nucleotide sequence: TGTGCCAGCAGGTTGGGCGGGACAGCTCAAGAGACCCAGTACTTC. Encoded protein: CASRLGGTAQETQYF.

This clonotype was found many times. This sequence joins TRBV20-1 and TRBJ1-5; D is undetermined. The V gene's germline CDR1 is DFQATT and CDR2 SNEGSKA (reference sequence). V lost 5 bases and J 0 bases, leaving 14 bases between the germline ends. This CDR3 comprises 15 residues. The CDR3 region has the DNA TGCAGTGCTCCCCCCCGGGGTTATAGCAATCAGCCCCAGCATTTT. Translation: CSAPPRGYSNQPQHF.

This chain connects TRBV5-5 to TRBJ2-1, with D perhaps TRBD1 or TRBD2 (5 bases each). The germline V and J ends were trimmed by 1 base and 15 bases, with 20 bases remaining between them. The CDR3 contains 14 residues. Germline CDR1 is SGHKS and CDR2 is YYEKEE (reference sequence). The CDR3 loop reads CASSLFGNRDGRFF. The CDR3 DNA reads TGTGCCAGCAGCTTGTTTGGAAACCGGGACGGCCGGTTCTTC.

This clonotype has more than one count but fewer than ten. The chain joins TRBV10-3 to TRBJ2-7; 8 nucleotides match TRBD1. Germline V gene sequence: CDR1 ENHRY, CDR2 SYGVKD. With V trimmed by 3 bases and J by 2 bases, 6 bases remained unmatched. There are 15 residues in the CDR3. This CDR3 is CAISDQGQAPYEQYF. In DNA form, the CDR3 reads TGTGCCATCAGTGACCAGGGACAGGCCCCCTACGAGCAGTACTTC.